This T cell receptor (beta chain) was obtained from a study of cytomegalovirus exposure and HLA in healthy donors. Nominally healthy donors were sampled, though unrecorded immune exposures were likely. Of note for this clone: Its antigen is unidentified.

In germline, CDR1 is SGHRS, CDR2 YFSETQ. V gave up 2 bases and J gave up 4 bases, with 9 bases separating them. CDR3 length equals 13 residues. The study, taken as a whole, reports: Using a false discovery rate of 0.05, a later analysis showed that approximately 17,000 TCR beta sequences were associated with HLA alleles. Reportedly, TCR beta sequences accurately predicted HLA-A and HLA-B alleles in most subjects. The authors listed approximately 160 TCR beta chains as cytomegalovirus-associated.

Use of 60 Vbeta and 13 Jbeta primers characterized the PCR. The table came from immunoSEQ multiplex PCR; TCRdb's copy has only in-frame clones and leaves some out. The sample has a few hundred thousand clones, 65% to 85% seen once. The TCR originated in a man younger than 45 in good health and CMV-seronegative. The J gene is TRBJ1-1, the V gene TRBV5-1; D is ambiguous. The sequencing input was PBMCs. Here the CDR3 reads CASSFGVPTEAFF. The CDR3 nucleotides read TGCGCCAGCAGCTTCGGAGTTCCCACTGAAGCTTTCTTT.